Listed below are T cell receptor beta chains from one sample, sequenced in a study of T cells in Graves' hyperthyroidism and ophthalmopathy. TCRdb recomputed calls from the multiplex PCR reads with MiXCR, one row per CDR3 protein. The sample has a few hundred thousand distinct CDR3 sequences, more than 15% seen once. Material for sequencing was blood. The receptors stem from a woman in her 40s with Graves' ophthalmopathy. CDR3s include the opening cysteine and the closing phenylalanine or tryptophan. A D gene is named only where the DNA matches it firmly. Clone size is given for some rows only: seen once, a few or many times, or a class if the clone is expanded.

j_call clone_size v_call d_call cdr3_nt cdr3_aa
TRBJ1-6 few TRBV7-8 . TGTGCCAGCAGCCCCCAATGGACAGACTCACCCCTCCACTTT CASSPQWTDSPLHF
TRBJ1-2 . TRBV19 TRBD1 TGTGCCAGTACTCAGACAGGGGACTATGGCTACACCTTC CASTQTGDYGYTF
TRBJ1-5 few TRBV6-1 TRBD1 TGTGCCAGCAAGAAACAGGGGGCCCGCAATCAGCCCCAGCATTTT CASKKQGARNQPQHF
TRBJ2-5 many TRBV3-1 . TGTGCCAGCAGCCAAGACATGCGGGGCAAAGAGACCCAGTACTTC CASSQDMRGKETQYF
TRBJ2-1 many TRBV7-8 . TGTGCCAGCAGTCGTCAGAGAAATGAGCAGTTCTTC CASSRQRNEQFF
TRBJ2-3 many TRBV13 TRBD2 TGTGCCAGCCTTAGCGGGTTCACAGATACGCAGTATTTT CASLSGFTDTQYF
TRBJ2-1 many TRBV7-2 TRBD2 TGTGCCAGCAGCCCGGTGATAGCGGGACGCCGGGGCAATGAGCAGTTCTTC CASSPVIAGRRGNEQFF
TRBJ2-5 many TRBV12-3/TRBV12-4 TRBD2 TGTGCCAGCAGTTCCTCATTAGCGGGGGGGGGAGAGACCCAGTACTTC CASSSSLAGGGETQYF
TRBJ2-7 few TRBV9 TRBD2 TGTGCCAGCAGCGTAGAGGAAACGAGCGGGACCTTCCTGAGCTCCTACGAGCAGTACTTC CASSVEETSGTFLSSYEQYF
TRBJ2-7 few TRBV20-1 TRBD1 TGCAGTGCTGGCACAGGGGGAGAATACGAGCAGTACTTC CSAGTGGEYEQYF
TRBJ2-1 . TRBV9 . TGTGCCAGCAGCGTAGTGCGGGATGAGCAGTTCTTC CASSVVRDEQFF
TRBJ2-5 . TRBV7-2 TRBD2 TGTGCCAGCAGCTTACTAGCGGGAGGGCCAATTCTGACCCAGTACTTC CASSLLAGGPILTQYF
TRBJ1-1 . TRBV5-1 . TGCGCCAGCAGCGCGGACAGCCGAGCTTTCTTT CASSADSRAFF
TRBJ2-5 many TRBV29-1 . TGCAGCGTTGACTGGTTGGGCACCCAAGAGACCCAGTACTTC CSVDWLGTQETQYF
TRBJ1-3 few TRBV11-2 . TGTGCCAGCAGTTACTCACCCTTGGGTGCCATATATTTT CASSYSPLGAIYF
TRBJ2-3 many TRBV20-1 TRBD2 TGCAGTGCTAGAGTTATTAGCGGGAGGACAGATACGCAGTATTTT CSARVISGRTDTQYF
TRBJ2-7 many TRBV20-1 TRBD1 TGCAGTGCTAGTAGCGCGAGACAGGGCCCATACGAGCAGTACTTC CSASSARQGPYEQYF
TRBJ2-3 . TRBV25-1 TRBD2 TGTGCCAGCACGACTAGCGGGGACCGCACAGATACGCAGTATTTT CASTTSGDRTDTQYF
TRBJ2-3 . TRBV19 TRBD1 TGTGCCAGCAGTAAGGGACAGGGAACCCTCCATACGCAGTATTTT CASSKGQGTLHTQYF
TRBJ2-3 few TRBV9 . TGTGCCAGCACCCCGGACCTCACAGATACGCAGTATTTT CASTPDLTDTQYF
TRBJ2-4 . TRBV14 TRBD2 TGTGCCAGCAGCCAAGGAGGACTAGGCTTAGCCAAAAACATTCAGTACTTC CASSQGGLGLAKNIQYF
TRBJ2-6 few TRBV7-3 . TGTGCCAGCAGCTCCCAAGCGTCCGGGGCCAACGTCCTGACTTTC CASSSQASGANVLTF
TRBJ1-3 few TRBV4-1 . TGCGCCAGCAGCCAAGTGGAGGGAAACACCATATATTTT CASSQVEGNTIYF
TRBJ2-3 many TRBV2 . TGTGCCAGCAGGGAGTTGACAGATACGCAGTATTTT CASRELTDTQYF
TRBJ1-4 . TRBV20-1 . TGCAGTGCTAGTAGGAGAGTTGGGGATGAAAAACTGTTTTTT CSASRRVGDEKLFF
TRBJ2-5 many TRBV4-1 TRBD1 TGCGCCAGCAGCAAGGACAGGGGGCTCTGGGAGACCCAGTACTTC CASSKDRGLWETQYF
TRBJ2-1 many TRBV7-2 TRBD2 TGTGCCAGCAGCCCCCAGGCGGGGGCCTACAATGAGCAGTTCTTC CASSPQAGAYNEQFF
TRBJ2-1 many TRBV30 . TGTGCCTGGACCACTAACTTAGTGCGGGGACCGTTCAATGAGCAGTTCTTC CAWTTNLVRGPFNEQFF
TRBJ1-1 many TRBV3-1 TRBD1 TGTGCCAGCAGCCAATACGGACAGGGGGCGAAGATCGCTGAAGCTTTCTTT CASSQYGQGAKIAEAFF
TRBJ2-7 many TRBV6-1 TRBD2 TGTGCCAGCAGTGCCCAGCGGGAGAACTACGAGCAGTACTTC CASSAQRENYEQYF
TRBJ1-5 . TRBV27 . TGTGCCAGCAGACCAACCACAGGTTTCTATAGCAATCAGCCCCAGCATTTT CASRPTTGFYSNQPQHF
TRBJ1-6 many TRBV3-1 . TGTGCCAGCAGCCACCGGAGCGATTCACCCCTCCACTTT CASSHRSDSPLHF
TRBJ2-3 many TRBV5-6 . TGTCTCTCGGGTCGGACCACTAGCACAGATACGCAGTATTTT CLSGRTTSTDTQYF
TRBJ1-1 . TRBV18 TRBD1 TGTGCCAGCTCACCGACAGGGGAGGCCGGGACTGAAGCTTTCTTT CASSPTGEAGTEAFF
TRBJ2-3 many TRBV5-1 . TGCGCCAGCAGCCTCAACACTCCGGACAGCACAGATACGCAGTATTTT CASSLNTPDSTDTQYF
TRBJ2-5 few TRBV7-8 TRBD2 TGTGCCAGCAGCCCAGGACTAGCGGGAGGAAATTTCCAGTACTTC CASSPGLAGGNFQYF
TRBJ1-5 many TRBV20-1 TRBD1 TGCAGTGCCACAGGGGGCTCGAATCAGCCCCAGCATTTT CSATGGSNQPQHF
TRBJ2-2 . TRBV9 TRBD1 TGTGCCAGCAGCGGAACTCAGGGGGCCCTCACCGGGGAGCTGTTTTTT CASSGTQGALTGELFF
TRBJ1-2 many TRBV29-1 . TGCAGCGTTGAAGGGTCCCCCTATGGCTACACCTTC CSVEGSPYGYTF
TRBJ1-6 many TRBV3-1 TRBD1 TGTGCCAGCAGCCAAGGGGACAGTTCACCCCTCCACTTT CASSQGDSSPLHF
TRBJ2-4 few TRBV27 TRBD2 TGTGCCAGTGGGCCAGCGGGAGTTTACAACATTCAGTACTTC CASGPAGVYNIQYF
TRBJ1-2 . TRBV12-3/TRBV12-4 TRBD1 TGTGCCAGCAGTTTCTCAGGGGGGGACTATGGCTACACCTTC CASSFSGGDYGYTF
TRBJ2-7 many TRBV28 . TGTGCCAGCAGTTTATTAGTACTCGCCTACGAGCAGTACTTC CASSLLVLAYEQYF
TRBJ1-5 many TRBV20-1 . TGCAGTGCTGTGCTTTCCCCGAGCAATCAGCCCCAGCATTTT CSAVLSPSNQPQHF
TRBJ2-7 . TRBV19 TRBD1 TGTGCCAGTAGTTTACGACAGGGGAGCTCCCCCGAGCAGTACTTC CASSLRQGSSPEQYF
TRBJ2-3 few TRBV20-1 . TGCAGTGCAGCGGGTCAGGGGCGCACAGATACGCAGTATTTT CSAAGQGRTDTQYF
TRBJ1-1 . TRBV6-1 TRBD1 TGTGCCAGCAGGCCTGACAGGGGGCGTCCGGTGACTGAAGCTTTCTTT CASRPDRGRPVTEAFF
TRBJ1-3 many TRBV20-1 TRBD1 TGCAGTGCTACGACAGGGGCCGGAAACACCATATATTTT CSATTGAGNTIYF
TRBJ2-4 many TRBV20-1 . TGCAGTGCTAGCGGCAGGAACATTCAGTACTTC CSASGRNIQYF
TRBJ2-4 few TRBV3-1 TRBD1 TGTGCCAGCAGCCAAGAGATCGGGACAGGGGCCAAAAACATTCAGTACTTC CASSQEIGTGAKNIQYF
TRBJ2-6 few TRBV28 . TGTGCCAGCAGTTTAGCTGCCTTGGCAGGTAGGCGGACCTCTGGGGCCAACGTCCTGACTTTC CASSLAALAGRRTSGANVLTF
TRBJ2-1 many TRBV5-1 TRBD2 TGTGCCAGCAGTCTCGGACTAGCGACCTACAATGAGCAGTTCTTC CASSLGLATYNEQFF
TRBJ2-1 . TRBV10-2 TRBD1 TGCGCCAGCAGAGGGACAGGGGAATACAATGAGCAGTTCTTC CASRGTGEYNEQFF
TRBJ1-2 few TRBV29-1 TRBD1 TGCAGCGTTGCCAGGGGGCACTATGGCTACACCTTC CSVARGHYGYTF
TRBJ1-1 . TRBV19 TRBD1 TGTGCCAGTAGTAATGACAGGGGAGGCACTGAAGCTTTCTTT CASSNDRGGTEAFF